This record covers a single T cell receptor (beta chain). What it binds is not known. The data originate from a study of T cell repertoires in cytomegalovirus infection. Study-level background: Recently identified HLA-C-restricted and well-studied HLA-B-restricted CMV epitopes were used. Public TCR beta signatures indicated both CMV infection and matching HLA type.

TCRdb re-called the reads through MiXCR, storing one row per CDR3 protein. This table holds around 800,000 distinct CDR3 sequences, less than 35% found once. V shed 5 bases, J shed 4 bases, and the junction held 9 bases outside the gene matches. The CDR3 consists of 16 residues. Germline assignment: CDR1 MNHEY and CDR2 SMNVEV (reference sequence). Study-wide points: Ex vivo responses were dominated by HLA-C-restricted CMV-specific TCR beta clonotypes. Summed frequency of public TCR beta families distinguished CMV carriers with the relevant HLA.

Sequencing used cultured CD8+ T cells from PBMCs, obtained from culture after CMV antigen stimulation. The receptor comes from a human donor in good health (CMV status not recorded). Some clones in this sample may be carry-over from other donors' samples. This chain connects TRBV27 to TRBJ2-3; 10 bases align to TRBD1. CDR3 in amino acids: CASSPWTGGMADTQYF. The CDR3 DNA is TGTGCCAGCAGTCCATGGACAGGGGGAATGGCAGATACGCAGTATTTT.